The next 5 T cell receptor beta chains were all read from a single sample in a study of blood T cells in healthy people across ages. A sample-barcoded 5' primer and a J-beta primer mix were used in a second PCR of roughly 7 to 11 cycles. TCRdb passed the 5' RACE reads through MiXCR, listing each CDR3 protein once. The repertoire holds 780,000 or so distinct CDR3 sequences, with more than 55% as singletons. The sample consisted of blood. The receptors here all came from a man aged 35-49 years in good health.

The rearrangement links TRBV19 to TRBJ1-5, with D hard to call. Germline V gene lookup returns CDR1 LNHDA and CDR2 SQIVND (reference sequence). The CDR3 spans 16 residues. V lost 2 bases and J lost 10, with 21 bases in between. The CDR3 reads CASSIFNGGTIFPQHF. DNA for the CDR3: TGTGCCAGTAGTATATTTAACGGTGGAACCATATTCCCCCAGCATTTT.

The chain employs TRBV14 and TRBJ1-2, with D unclear. Trimming pared 7 bases from V and 4 bases from J, leaving 13 bases between. The V gene's germline CDR1 is SGHDN and CDR2 FVKESK. This CDR3 contains 13 residues. The CDR3 nucleotides read TGTGCCAGCACCAATACAGCATTCTATGGCTACACCTTC. Translated, it gives CASTNTAFYGYTF.

The CDR3 loop is CASSWDPNTGELFF. The CDR3 region has the DNA TGTGCCAGCAGCTGGGATCCGAACACCGGGGAGCTGTTTTTT. This sequence joins TRBV5-5 and TRBJ2-2; D ambiguous. V was trimmed by 3 bases and J by 0 bases, leaving 6 bases between them. The CDR3 contains 14 residues. Germline assignment: CDR1 SGHKS and CDR2 YYEKEE (reference sequence).

The chain links TRBV12-5 to TRBJ2-3; TRBD1 is a possible D gene (5 bases). CDR1 and CDR2 from the germline V gene are LGHNT and FRNRAP. The CDR3 length is 11 residues. V lost 10 bases and J 6 bases, leaving 11 bases between the germline ends. The CDR3 is CANGPGDTQYF. The CDR3 DNA reads as TGTGCTAATGGGCCAGGGGATACGCAGTATTTT.

The chain has TRBV6-6 and TRBJ2-3, with 14 bases identical to TRBD2. Germline loops: CDR1 MNHNY, CDR2 SVGAGI (reference sequence). The trim removed 2 bases at V and 4 bases at J, leaving 2 bases unmatched. There are 16 residues in the CDR3. CDR3 in DNA: TGTGCCAGCAGTTACAGGACTAGCGGGGGGCCAGATACGCAGTATTTT. Translating it yields CASSYRTSGGPDTQYF.